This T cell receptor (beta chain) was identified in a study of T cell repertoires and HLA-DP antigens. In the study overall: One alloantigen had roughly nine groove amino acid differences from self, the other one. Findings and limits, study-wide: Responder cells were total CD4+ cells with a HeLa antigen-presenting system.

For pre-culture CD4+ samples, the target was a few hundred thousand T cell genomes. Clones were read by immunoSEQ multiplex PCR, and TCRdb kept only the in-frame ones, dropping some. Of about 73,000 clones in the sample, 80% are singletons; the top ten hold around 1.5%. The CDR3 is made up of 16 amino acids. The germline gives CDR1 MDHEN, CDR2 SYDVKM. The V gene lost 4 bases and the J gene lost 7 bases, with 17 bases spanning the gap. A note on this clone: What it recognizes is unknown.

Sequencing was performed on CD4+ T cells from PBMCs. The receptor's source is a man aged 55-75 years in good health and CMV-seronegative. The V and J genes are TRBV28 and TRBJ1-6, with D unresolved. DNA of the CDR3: TGTGCCAGCAGTTACCCCCAAGTGGAATCGAATTCACCCCTCCACTTT. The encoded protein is CASSYPQVESNSPLHF.